This T cell receptor (beta chain) was captured by sequencing in a study of control samples from healthy donors and cancer patients. The table came from immunoSEQ multiplex PCR; TCRdb's copy has only in-frame clones and leaves some out. The repertoire includes approximately 130,000 clones, about 90% of them detected once, and approximately 39% sits in the top ten. With 0 bases clipped from V and 7 bases from J, the junction kept 3 bases outside the gene matches. CDR1 is SGDLS, CDR2 YYNGEE, per germline. CDR3 size: 16 residues. This chain connects TRBV9 to TRBJ2-1, with 14 bases matching TRBD2. Sequencing input: blood. This clonotype was obtained from a man aged 50-60 years in good health. This chain's CDR3 is CASSVGGLAGGNEQFF. The CDR3 nucleotides read TGTGCCAGCAGCGTAGGAGGACTAGCGGGGGGAAATGAGCAGTTCTTC.